The source of this T cell receptor beta chain is a study of cytomegalovirus exposure and HLA in healthy donors. Study results and limitations: TCR beta sequences reportedly predicted most subjects' HLA-A and HLA-B alleles accurately. Some TCR beta chains (roughly 160 of them) were listed as cytomegalovirus-associated. Most TCRs appeared rarely, but some public TCRs recurred in many donors.

With respect to this clone: The target antigen is unknown.

60 Vbeta and 13 Jbeta primers were used in PCR. Clones were read by immunoSEQ multiplex PCR, and TCRdb kept only the in-frame ones, dropping some. This sample has 250,000 to 300,000 clones, with about nine tenths found just once. Healthy individuals who donated bone marrow served as the donors. Specimen: PBMCs. The clonotype originates from a girl aged 2 to 9 in good health and CMV-seronegative.

CDR3 in amino acids: CASSLFGAGGRQNEQFF. CDR3 bases: TGTGCCAGCAGCTTATTCGGCGCGGGCGGGAGACAAAATGAGCAGTTCTTC. The J gene is TRBJ2-1, the V gene TRBV11-2, with 7 bases identical to TRBD2. This CDR3 is built from 17 residues. CDR1 is SGHAT and CDR2 is FQNNGV in the germline V gene. The V segment lost 2 bases and the J segment 7 bases; nucleotides outside the gene matches: 14.